This T cell receptor (beta chain) came from a study of blood T cell repertoires in COVID-19. Study-wide context: From the United States, Italy and Spain came samples of acute and convalescent COVID-19. Nucleic acid was either cDNA or gDNA, and it came from T cells, B-cell-depleted T cells, or PBMCs.

The CDR3 is 15 amino acids. Losses at the gene ends were 3 bases for V and 5 bases for J; bases not matched to a gene: 6. Germline V lookup: CDR1 LGHDT, CDR2 YNNKEL (reference sequence). Per the original data handling: Reference gene primer amplification gave estimated nucleated cell counts. Profiling relied on immunoSEQ multiplex PCR, and the TCRdb table lists in-frame clones only, not all of them. The V and J calls and clone size come from that table; D and trimming were worked out from the DNA. The sample lists roughly 59,000 clones, more than 75% seen once, with around 13% in the top ten. The genes are TRBV3-1 (or the pseudogene TRBV3-2) and TRBJ2-5, with 10 bases lining up with TRBD2. The material sequenced was peripheral blood. The receptor was derived from a man older than 75 with acute or convalescent COVID-19. CDR3 DNA: TGTGCCAGCAGCCAGGACCCGGGACTAGCGGAGACCCAGTACTTC. Its protein is CASSQDPGLAETQYF.